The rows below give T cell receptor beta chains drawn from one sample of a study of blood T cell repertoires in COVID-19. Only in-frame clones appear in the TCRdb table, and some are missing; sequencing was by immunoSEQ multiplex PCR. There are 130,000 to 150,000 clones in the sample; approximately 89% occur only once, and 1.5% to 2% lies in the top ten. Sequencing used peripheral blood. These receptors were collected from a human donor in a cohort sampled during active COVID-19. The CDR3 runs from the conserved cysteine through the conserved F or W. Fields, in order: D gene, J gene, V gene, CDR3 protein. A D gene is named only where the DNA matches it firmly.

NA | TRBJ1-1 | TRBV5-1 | CASSRGGELTEAFF
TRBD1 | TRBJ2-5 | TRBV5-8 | CASSVGQGARETQYF
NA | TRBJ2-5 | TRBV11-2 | CASSERLVGPETQYF
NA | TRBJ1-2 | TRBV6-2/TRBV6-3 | CASSYPRGDYGYTF
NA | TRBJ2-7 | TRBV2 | CASSAAGLPLEQYF
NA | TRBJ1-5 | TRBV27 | CASSVDSSNQPQHF
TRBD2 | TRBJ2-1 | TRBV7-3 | CASSLAGGRGNEQFF
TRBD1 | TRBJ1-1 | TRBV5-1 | CASSQSTGVRAFF
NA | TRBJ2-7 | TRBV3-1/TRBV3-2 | CASSAGLHYEQYF
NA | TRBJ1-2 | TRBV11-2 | CASSLDRYGYTF
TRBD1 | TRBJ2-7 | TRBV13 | CASRRDRDPEQYF
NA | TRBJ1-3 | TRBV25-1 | CASSWGQGSGNTIYF
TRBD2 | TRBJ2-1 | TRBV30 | CAWTRGLAGLSYNEQFF
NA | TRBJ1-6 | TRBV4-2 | CASSQKMDIRHSPLHF
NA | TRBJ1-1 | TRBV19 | CASSLPSQMNTEAFF
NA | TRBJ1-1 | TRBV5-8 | CASSLPPWQGMNTEAFF
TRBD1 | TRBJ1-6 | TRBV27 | CASNSGQGDNSPLHF
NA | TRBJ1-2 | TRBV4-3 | CASSHDRTILSGYTF
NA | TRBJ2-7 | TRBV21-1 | CASTLAGAKAHKQYF
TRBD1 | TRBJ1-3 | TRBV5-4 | CASSLGTGLLADTIYF
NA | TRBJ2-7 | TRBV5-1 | CASSLPGDEQYF
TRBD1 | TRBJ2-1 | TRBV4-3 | CASSQGDRDDEQFF
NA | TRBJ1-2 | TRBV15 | CATSRGDTDYGYTF
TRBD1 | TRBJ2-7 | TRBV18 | CASSPSGTGGYEQYF
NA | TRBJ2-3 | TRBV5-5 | CASSLVLYTDTQYF